The following is a T cell receptor (beta chain) sequence with its context. This sample is drawn from a study of cytomegalovirus exposure and HLA in healthy donors. In the PCR, 60 Vbeta and 13 Jbeta primers were used. Only in-frame clones appear in the TCRdb table, and some are missing; sequencing was by immunoSEQ multiplex PCR. The profile shows under 200,000 clones, about two thirds of them singletons. The CDR3 sequence is 14 residues long. Trimming pared 0 bases from V and 4 bases from J, leaving 10 bases between. Looked up from germline, CDR1 is SGHRS and CDR2 is YFSETQ. Source material: PBMCs. The TCR comes from a woman in her late teens or twenties in good health and CMV-seropositive. This chain links TRBV5-1 with TRBJ1-1; D is ambiguous. The CDR3 sequence is CASSLDAGGTEAFF. CDR3 DNA: TGCGCCAGCAGCTTGGATGCGGGTGGCACTGAAGCTTTCTTT.